The 6 T cell receptor beta chains listed next were all sequenced from one sample in a study of T cell responses to AZD1222 COVID-19 vaccine. Profiled with immunoSEQ multiplex PCR; TCRdb holds only in-frame clones, not every one. The repertoire holds 150,000 to 200,000 clones, with 91% as singletons. The specimen was peripheral blood, collected 28 days after the second AZD1222 dose. The receptors stem from an adult who received the AZD1222 COVID-19 vaccine.

The chain uses TRBV7-2 and TRBJ1-4; D possibly corresponds to TRBD1 (5 bases). This CDR3 region has 15 residues. Germline V lookup: CDR1 SGHTA, CDR2 FQGNSA. Trimming removed 5 bases from V and 7 bases from J, with 17 bases in between. The CDR3 region has the DNA TGTGCCAGCAGCCCCCCAGGGCGAGTTGGTGAAAAACTGTTTTTT. It translates to CASSPPGRVGEKLFF.

V gene TRBV7-3 combines with J gene TRBJ2-1; D is undetermined. The CDR3 runs to 11 residues. Trimming took 1 base from V and 7 from J, leaving 2 bases between them. Germline lookup yields CDR1 SGHTA and CDR2 FQGTGA. The CDR3 reads CASSLNNEQFF. The CDR3 coding sequence is TGTGCCAGCAGCTTAAATAATGAGCAGTTCTTC.

This clone is a singleton in its sample. This chain links TRBV7-2 with TRBJ1-4; TRBD1 aligns across 7 bases. This CDR3 spans 15 amino acids. The junction had 5 bases not matched to a gene; V was cut back by 2 bases and J by 5 bases. CDR1 and CDR2 from the germline V gene are SGHTA and FQGNSA. The CDR3 DNA sequence: TGTGCCAGCAGCTTAATATTCAGGGGGAATGAAAAACTGTTTTTT. Translation gives CASSLIFRGNEKLFF. Drawing the rest from reference TRBV7-2 and TRBJ1-4, the complete variable domain is GAGVSQSPSNKVTEKGKDVELRCDPISGHTALYWYRQSLGQGLEFLIYFQGNSAPDKSGLPSDRFSAERTGGSVSTLTIQRTQQEDSAVYLCASSLIFRGNEKLFFGSGTQLSVL.

The chain recombines TRBV7-9 with TRBJ2-1; TRBD2 agrees at 8 bases. This CDR3 region has 12 residues. V lost 5 bases, J lost 10 bases, and 4 bases stayed unmatched. CDR1 and CDR2 (germline): SEHNR, FQNEAQ (reference sequence). CDR3: CASSVGTREQFF. The DNA of the CDR3 is TGTGCCAGCAGCGTGGGGACTAGAGAGCAGTTCTTC.

The rearrangement joins TRBV7-3 to TRBJ2-7; no clear D gene. This CDR3 region has 13 residues. V lost 6 bases to trimming and J lost 7 bases, with 16 bases between them. Per germline, CDR1 SGHTA and CDR2 FQGTGA. CDR3 nucleotides: TGTGCCAGCAGTCAAACACGTGGGTGGGAGCAGTACTTC. It translates to CASSQTRGWEQYF.

The V gene is TRBV5-1, the J gene TRBJ1-2; no reliable D call. With 0 bases removed from V and 8 bases from J, the gap between germline ends came to 14 bases. Per germline, CDR1 SGHRS and CDR2 YFSETQ. The CDR3 totals 14 residues. In nucleotides, the CDR3 is TGCGCCAGCAGCTTGGGGCAGCTCCCTGGGGGCTACACCTTC. Protein: CASSLGQLPGGYTF.